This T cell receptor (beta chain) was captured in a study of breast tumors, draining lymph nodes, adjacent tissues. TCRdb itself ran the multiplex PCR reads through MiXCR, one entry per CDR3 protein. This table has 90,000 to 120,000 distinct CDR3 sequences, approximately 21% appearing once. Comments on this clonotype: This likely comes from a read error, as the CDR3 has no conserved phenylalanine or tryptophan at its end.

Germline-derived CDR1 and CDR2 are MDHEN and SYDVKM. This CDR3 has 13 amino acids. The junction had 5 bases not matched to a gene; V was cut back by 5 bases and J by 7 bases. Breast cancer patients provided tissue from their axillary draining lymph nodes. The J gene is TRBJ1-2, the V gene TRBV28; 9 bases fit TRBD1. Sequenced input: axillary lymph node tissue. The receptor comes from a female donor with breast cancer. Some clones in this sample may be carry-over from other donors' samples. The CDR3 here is CASSEQGARGYTL. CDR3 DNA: TGTGCCAGCAGTGAACAGGGGGCTCGTGGCTACACCCTC.